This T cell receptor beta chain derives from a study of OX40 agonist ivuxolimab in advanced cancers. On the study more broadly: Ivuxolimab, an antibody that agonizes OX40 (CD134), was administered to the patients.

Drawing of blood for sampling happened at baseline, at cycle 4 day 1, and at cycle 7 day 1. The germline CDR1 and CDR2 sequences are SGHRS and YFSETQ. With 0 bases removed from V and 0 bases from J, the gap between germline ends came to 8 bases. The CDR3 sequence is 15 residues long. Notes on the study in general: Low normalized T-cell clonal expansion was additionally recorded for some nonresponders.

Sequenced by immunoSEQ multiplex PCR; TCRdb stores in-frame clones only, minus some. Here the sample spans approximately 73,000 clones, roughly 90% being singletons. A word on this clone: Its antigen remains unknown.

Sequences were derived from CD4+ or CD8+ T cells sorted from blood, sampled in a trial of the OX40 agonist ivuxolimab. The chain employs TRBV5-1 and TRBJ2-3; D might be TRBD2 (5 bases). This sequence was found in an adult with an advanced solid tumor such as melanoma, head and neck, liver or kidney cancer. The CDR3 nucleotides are TGCGCCAGCAGCTTGGTGGGGAGAAGCACAGATACGCAGTATTTT. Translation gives CASSLVGRSTDTQYF.